This is a list of T cell receptor beta chains from one sample in a study of T-cell memory formation after mild COVID-19. TCRdb analysed the 5' RACE reads with MiXCR anew, one entry per CDR3 protein. This table holds just under 150,000 distinct CDR3 sequences, under 25% found once. Sequences were obtained from PBMCs or a T cell subset sorted from them (not recorded which). The receptors come from an adult woman who had mild COVID-19 (a few samples of this study predate the infection). Cell type and time point are not known. Each CDR3 is given with its conserved first and last residue. The D gene is left open where the match is weak. Not every row has a clone size; where given, it reads once, few, many or a size class.

V gene	D gene	J gene	clone size	CDR3 protein	CDR3 DNA
TRBV29-1	TRBD2	TRBJ2-3	many	CSVGSGRGTDTQYF	TGCAGCGTTGGGAGCGGGAGAGGCACAGATACGCAGTATTTT
TRBV5-6	TRBD1	TRBJ2-7	few	CASSRRQGAEQYF	TGTGCCAGCAGCCGTAGACAGGGGGCCGAGCAGTACTTC
TRBV6-2/TRBV6-3	TRBD1	TRBJ2-1	few	CASSYSWDRGSDEQFF	TGTGCCAGCAGTTACAGTTGGGACAGGGGGTCCGATGAGCAGTTCTTC
TRBV5-1	TRBD2	TRBJ2-5	few	CASSPGLAGNPQETQYF	TGCGCCAGCAGCCCGGGACTAGCGGGAAACCCACAAGAGACCCAGTACTTC
TRBV7-2	NA	TRBJ1-1	few	CASSFPGRNTEAFF	TGTGCCAGCAGCTTCCCCGGGAGGAACACTGAAGCTTTCTTT
TRBV7-9	NA	TRBJ2-3	NA	CASSPLSGLTTDTQYF	TGTGCCAGCAGCCCACTCTCGGGCCTAACCACAGATACGCAGTATTTT
TRBV20-1	NA	TRBJ2-7	few	CSARVSGGVYEQYF	TGCAGTGCTAGAGTAAGCGGAGGGGTCTACGAGCAGTACTTC
TRBV2	NA	TRBJ2-7	NA	CAGRTETTTQYF	TGTGCCGGACGGACGGAGACTACGACGCAGTACTTC
TRBV7-9	NA	TRBJ2-2	few	CASSTGELFF	TGTGCCAGCAGTACCGGGGAGCTGTTTTTT
TRBV4-3	TRBD2	TRBJ2-1	NA	CASSQLGGLAPEQFF	TGCGCCAGCAGCCAGTTGGGGGGACTAGCACCTGAGCAGTTCTTC
TRBV12-3/TRBV12-4	NA	TRBJ2-1	NA	CASSPRLSTIRMDEQFF	TGTGCCAGCAGTCCCCGGCTGTCAACTATCCGGATGGATGAGCAGTTCTTC
TRBV2	NA	TRBJ2-1	few	CASSPDGNVEQFF	TGTGCCAGCAGTCCGGACGGAAACGTTGAGCAGTTCTTC
TRBV12-3/TRBV12-4	NA	TRBJ2-2	few	CASSKTETNTGELFF	TGTGCCAGCAGCAAGACGGAAACGAACACCGGGGAGCTGTTTTTT
TRBV3-1	NA	TRBJ1-1	few	CASSQRGGEAFF	TGTGCCAGCAGCCAGAGAGGAGGTGAAGCTTTCTTT
TRBV6-2/TRBV6-3	NA	TRBJ1-1	NA	CASSYGRGVEAFF	TGTGCCAGCAGTTACGGCAGGGGCGTGGAAGCTTTCTTT
TRBV6-1	NA	TRBJ2-5	NA	CASSEGTDKETQYF	TGTGCCAGCAGTGAAGGGACAGATAAAGAGACCCAGTACTTC
TRBV5-1	NA	TRBJ2-1	few	CASSFRVEQFF	TGCGCCAGCAGCTTTCGAGTTGAGCAGTTCTTC
TRBV30	TRBD1	TRBJ1-2	NA	CAWRSYRDRGRGYTF	TGTGCCTGGAGAAGTTACCGGGACAGGGGACGGGGCTACACCTTC
TRBV3-1	NA	TRBJ1-2	NA	CASSHGDTRNYGYTF	TGTGCCAGCAGCCATGGGGACACCCGTAACTATGGCTACACCTTC
TRBV20-1	NA	TRBJ1-3	few	CSARVAGENTIYF	TGCAGTGCTAGAGTAGCGGGCGAAAACACCATATATTTT
TRBV7-6	TRBD2	TRBJ2-2	few	CASSPRLAGSGGELFF	TGTGCCAGCAGCCCAAGACTAGCGGGATCGGGAGGGGAGCTGTTTTTT
TRBV12-3/TRBV12-4	TRBD2	TRBJ2-3	NA	CATGGGALTDTQYF	TGTGCAACCGGCGGGGGGGCGTTAACAGATACGCAGTATTTT
TRBV20-1	TRBD2	TRBJ2-1	NA	CSAIRLAADNEQFF	TGCAGTGCTATAAGACTAGCGGCTGACAATGAGCAGTTCTTC
TRBV28	NA	TRBJ2-3	NA	CASIRLGTDTQYF	TGTGCCAGCATTAGACTAGGCACAGATACGCAGTATTTT
TRBV11-3	TRBD2	TRBJ2-7	NA	CASSSNRGLAGGSEQYF	TGTGCCAGCAGCTCTAATAGAGGACTAGCGGGAGGATCCGAGCAGTACTTC
TRBV5-5	NA	TRBJ2-1	NA	CASSLVVGGNEQFF	TGTGCCAGCAGCTTGGTAGTTGGGGGCAATGAGCAGTTCTTC